A selection of T cell receptor beta chains follows, all from one sample in a study of early T cells in non-severe SARS-CoV-2 infection. TCRdb recomputed calls from the 5' RACE reads with MiXCR, one row per CDR3 protein. This table has 70,000 to 95,000 distinct CDR3 sequences, approximately 10% appearing once. Specimen: whole blood. The receptors originated from an adult who was a healthcare worker with PCR-confirmed SARS-CoV-2 infection or an uninfected control (not recorded which). Each CDR3 is given with its conserved first and last residue. D genes are given only for firm matches. Size is omitted from some rows. Given values are once, few, many or a class for expanded clones.

v_call	clone_size	j_call	d_call	cdr3_nt	cdr3_aa
TRBV7-7	-	TRBJ2-1	-	TGTGCCAGCAGCGAACTTGATGGTGAGCAGTTCTTC	CASSELDGEQFF
TRBV18	few	TRBJ1-2	-	TGTGCCAGCTCAAGGGGTGTTTGGGAAGGCTACACCTTC	CASSRGVWEGYTF
TRBV29-1	-	TRBJ2-1	TRBD2	TGCAGCGTTGATTCGGGGGGCAATGAGCAGTTCTTC	CSVDSGGNEQFF
TRBV13	many	TRBJ2-2	-	TGTGCCAGCAGCCCTGACAGAACCCCCGGGGAGCTGTTTTTT	CASSPDRTPGELFF
TRBV6-2/TRBV6-3	-	TRBJ1-2	-	TGTGCCAGCAGTTACTCGATGCCGCCTTATGGCTACACCTTC	CASSYSMPPYGYTF
TRBV27	many	TRBJ2-7	TRBD1	TGTGCCAGCAGTTTATCGTGGGACAGCTACGAGCAGTACTTC	CASSLSWDSYEQYF
TRBV5-6	-	TRBJ1-2	TRBD1	TGTGCCAGCAGCCTCCCACAGGGGAACTATGGCTACACCTTC	CASSLPQGNYGYTF
TRBV7-9	-	TRBJ1-3	-	TGTGCCAGCAGCTTATCAGGGTCTGGAAACACCATATATTTT	CASSLSGSGNTIYF
TRBV10-3	-	TRBJ2-1	-	TGTGCCATAGGCGGGTCTGAGGATGACAATGAGCAGTTCTTC	CAIGGSEDDNEQFF
TRBV11-2	few	TRBJ2-7	-	TGTGCCAGCAGCTTAGAGGGCATCTCCTACGAGCAGTACTTC	CASSLEGISYEQYF
TRBV7-2	many	TRBJ2-1	TRBD1	TGTGCCAGCCGTTCAACGGGACAGGGGGCAAGTGAGCAGTTCTTC	CASRSTGQGASEQFF
TRBV6-5	-	TRBJ1-4	TRBD1	TGTGCCAGCAGTTCCACAGGGGGCTTGGAAAAACTGTTTTTT	CASSSTGGLEKLFF
TRBV9	-	TRBJ2-7	-	TGTGCCAGCAGCGTAGACCCTTCCCCATCCTACGAGCAGTACTTC	CASSVDPSPSYEQYF
TRBV25-1	-	TRBJ2-7	-	TGTGCCACCCGGGACGCATGGTACGAGCAGTACTTC	CATRDAWYEQYF
TRBV18	few	TRBJ1-3	TRBD1	TGTGCCAGCGCACTTACAACCGGGACAGGGGCTGAAAACACCATATATTTT	CASALTTGTGAENTIYF
TRBV19	-	TRBJ1-5	-	TGTGCCAGCCAAGGTCTGCGGTGGGGGAATCAGCCCCAGCATTTT	CASQGLRWGNQPQHF
TRBV4-2	many	TRBJ2-3	-	TGTGCCAGCAGCCAAGAGGGATATCGGCAAGATACGCAGTATTTT	CASSQEGYRQDTQYF
TRBV10-1	many	TRBJ1-5	TRBD1	TGCGCCAGCAGTGGTGACAGGGTAGAAAGACAGCCCCAGCATTTT	CASSGDRVERQPQHF
TRBV3-1	-	TRBJ2-1	TRBD2	TGTGCCAGCAGCCAAGAAGGGCTAGCGGGGGGTTACAATGAGCAGTTCTTC	CASSQEGLAGGYNEQFF
TRBV4-1	-	TRBJ1-1	TRBD1	TGCGCCAGCAGCCCCGGACAGGGGCGATTCACTGAAGCTTTCTTT	CASSPGQGRFTEAFF
TRBV11-2	-	TRBJ2-7	TRBD2	TGTGCCAGCAGCCCACCCTGGGAGGGCGACAACACTTACGAGCAGTACTTC	CASSPPWEGDNTYEQYF
TRBV7-9	-	TRBJ2-3	TRBD2	TGTGCCAGCAGCCTTAGCGGGTGGTCCACAGATACGCAGTATTTT	CASSLSGWSTDTQYF
TRBV6-5	many	TRBJ2-7	TRBD1	TGTGCCAGCAGCAGGACAGGGCCCGAGCAGTACTTC	CASSRTGPEQYF
TRBV27	many	TRBJ2-7	TRBD1	TGTGCCAGCAGCCGAACAGGGGGATCCTACGAGCAGTACTTC	CASSRTGGSYEQYF
TRBV5-6	-	TRBJ2-4	-	TGTGCCAGCAGCTTGGCCCAGGGCGAAAACATTCAGTACTTC	CASSLAQGENIQYF
TRBV20-1	few	TRBJ2-5	-	TGCAGTGCTAGAGAGTGGCAAGAGACCCAGTACTTC	CSAREWQETQYF
TRBV6-5	few	TRBJ1-1	TRBD1	TGTGCCAGCAGTTATCAACCGGGACAGACAGAAGCTTTCTTT	CASSYQPGQTEAFF
TRBV5-1	-	TRBJ2-3	TRBD1	TGCGCCAGCAGCAACACGGACAGGATAAGCACAGATACGCAGTATTTT	CASSNTDRISTDTQYF
TRBV27	once	TRBJ2-1	-	TGTGCCAGCAGTTTAGCGGTAAGCAATGAGCAGTTCTTC	CASSLAVSNEQFF
TRBV2	-	TRBJ2-1	-	TGTGCCAACCTCCAGGGGAATGAGCAGTTCTTC	CANLQGNEQFF
TRBV12-3/TRBV12-4	many	TRBJ2-1	-	TGTGCCAGCAGTGCCCGGCAAAGCAATGAGCAGTTCTTC	CASSARQSNEQFF
TRBV20-1	many	TRBJ1-1	-	TGCAGTGCTAGAGTGGGGACCGGGTGGGCTGAAGCTTTCTTT	CSARVGTGWAEAFF
TRBV3-1	few	TRBJ1-1	-	TGTGCCAGCAAGGGGACTGCCACCCGAGACACTGAAGCTTTCTTT	CASKGTATRDTEAFF
TRBV12-3/TRBV12-4	many	TRBJ1-2	TRBD1	TGTGCCAGCAGTTTAGTTCAGGGGGCAGTCTATGGCTACACCTTC	CASSLVQGAVYGYTF
TRBV3-1	many	TRBJ1-4	-	TGTGCCAGCAGCCACCAGCTTATTAATGAAAAACTGTTTTTT	CASSHQLINEKLFF
TRBV30	-	TRBJ1-5	TRBD1	TGTGCCTGGGATACAGGGGGCGGGCAGCCCCAGCATTTT	CAWDTGGGQPQHF
TRBV10-3	-	TRBJ1-6	-	TGTGCCATCTCCCGACCCGGTGAGACACCCCTCCACTTT	CAISRPGETPLHF
TRBV6-2/TRBV6-3	many	TRBJ1-1	-	TGTGCCAGCAGTTACTCGATCGGGGGCACTGAAGCTTTCTTC	CASSYSIGGTEAFF
TRBV4-2	few	TRBJ2-6	TRBD1	TGTGCCAGCAGCCAAAAAACGGGACAGGGTCCTTCTGGGGCCAACGTCCTGACTTTC	CASSQKTGQGPSGANVLTF
TRBV6-4	few	TRBJ2-1	TRBD2	TGTGCTAGTAAACTAGCGGGGGGCTACAATGAGCAGTTCTTC	CASKLAGGYNEQFF
TRBV2	many	TRBJ2-5	-	TGTGCCAGCAGTGAGGGGGCCAGGGCACAGAGGGAGACCCAGTACTTC	CASSEGARAQRETQYF
TRBV30	-	TRBJ1-1	-	TGTGCCTGGAGTGTAAACACTGAAGCTTTCTTT	CAWSVNTEAFF
TRBV7-9	many	TRBJ2-7	-	TGTGCCAGCAGCTTAGCGGTTGGACATAAGTCCCTCGAGCAGTACTTC	CASSLAVGHKSLEQYF
TRBV20-1	many	TRBJ2-5	TRBD2	TGCAGTGCTAGGCAGGGACTAGCGGGCGGGGGCCAAGAGACCCAGTACTTC	CSARQGLAGGGQETQYF
TRBV29-1	-	TRBJ1-2	-	TGCAGCGCCCAAGAGGCGGAGAACTATGGCTACACCTTC	CSAQEAENYGYTF
TRBV11-2	many	TRBJ2-7	-	TGTGCCAGCAGCGGACAGTCCCCCGAGCAGTACTTC	CASSGQSPEQYF
TRBV10-3	few	TRBJ2-3	-	TGTGCCATCAGTGAGTACACAGGGACAGATACGCAGTATTTT	CAISEYTGTDTQYF
TRBV11-2	many	TRBJ2-3	TRBD2	TGTGCCAGCAGCCCCCGGAGGCGGGGGGACACAGATACGCAGTATTTT	CASSPRRRGDTDTQYF
TRBV12-3/TRBV12-4	many	TRBJ2-1	TRBD1	TGTGCCAGCAGTCCTGGACAGGGGGCGGGTGAGCAGTTCTTC	CASSPGQGAGEQFF
TRBV11-2	few	TRBJ2-7	TRBD2	TGTGCCAGCAGCTTAAAGATTTCGGCGCGGGGGTCCACCTACGAGCAGTACTTC	CASSLKISARGSTYEQYF
TRBV10-3	-	TRBJ1-1	-	TGTGCCATCAGTTTGGGGGGAAAGACTGAAGCTTTCTTT	CAISLGGKTEAFF
TRBV7-9	many	TRBJ2-1	TRBD2	TGTGCCAGCAGCCCTAGACTAGCGGGGACCCTCGTTGAGCAGTTCTTC	CASSPRLAGTLVEQFF
TRBV12-3/TRBV12-4	many	TRBJ1-1	-	TGTGCCAGCAGTTTCTCGAACACTGAAGCTTTCTTT	CASSFSNTEAFF